The rows below give T cell receptor beta chains drawn from one sample of a study of blood T cell repertoires in COVID-19. Sequencing was performed with immunoSEQ multiplex PCR; in TCRdb, only in-frame clones are kept and a portion is missing. The sample has 97,000 or so clones, about nine tenths seen once; the top ten hold roughly 1.9%. Sequencing was done on a sample of peripheral blood. The receptors here all came from a woman aged 50 to 65 with COVID-19, enrolled during active disease. Both conserved end residues are part of each CDR3. Each record gives: J gene, CDR3 length, D gene, clone size, V gene, CDR3 protein, CDR3 DNA. A D gene is named only where the DNA matches it firmly. Only part of the rows carry a size: once, few, many, or a class if the clone is expanded.

J gene: TRBJ1-2; CDR3 length: 14; D gene: -; clone size: -; V gene: TRBV23-1; CDR3 protein: CASPRGGVGYGYTF; CDR3 DNA: TGCGCCAGCCCCCGGGGAGGGGTTGGGTATGGCTACACCTTC
J gene: TRBJ1-6; CDR3 length: 15; D gene: TRBD1; clone size: -; V gene: TRBV30; CDR3 protein: CAWNPTGNGNSPLHF; CDR3 DNA: TGTGCCTGGAACCCGACAGGGAACGGGAATTCACCCCTCCACTTT
J gene: TRBJ1-1; CDR3 length: 12; D gene: -; clone size: -; V gene: TRBV5-1; CDR3 protein: CACRQGNTEAFF; CDR3 DNA: TGCGCCTGCCGACAAGGTAACACTGAAGCTTTCTTT
J gene: TRBJ2-7; CDR3 length: 15; D gene: -; clone size: -; V gene: TRBV7-2; CDR3 protein: CASSLAYPGSYEQYF; CDR3 DNA: TGTGCCAGCAGCTTAGCGTATCCGGGTTCCTACGAGCAGTACTTC
J gene: TRBJ1-1; CDR3 length: 14; D gene: -; clone size: few; V gene: TRBV18; CDR3 protein: CASSHREMNTEAFF; CDR3 DNA: TGTGCCAGCTCACACAGGGAAATGAACACTGAAGCTTTCTTT
J gene: TRBJ1-2; CDR3 length: 14; D gene: -; clone size: -; V gene: TRBV15; CDR3 protein: CATSRPREDYGYTF; CDR3 DNA: TGTGCCACCAGCAGACCGCGAGAGGACTACGGCTACACCTTC
J gene: TRBJ1-5; CDR3 length: 19; D gene: -; clone size: -; V gene: TRBV28; CDR3 protein: CASSLSRSGSIYSNQPQHF; CDR3 DNA: TGTGCCAGCAGTTTATCCCGTTCAGGTTCGATCTATAGCAATCAGCCCCAGCATTTT
J gene: TRBJ2-1; CDR3 length: 16; D gene: -; clone size: -; V gene: TRBV4-3; CDR3 protein: CASSQDTRSSYNEQFF; CDR3 DNA: TGCGCCAGCAGCCAAGATACTAGGAGCTCCTACAATGAGCAGTTCTTC
J gene: TRBJ2-1; CDR3 length: 15; D gene: TRBD1; clone size: -; V gene: TRBV6-2/TRBV6-3; CDR3 protein: CASSPGTGFHNEQFF; CDR3 DNA: TGTGCCAGCAGCCCCGGGACAGGTTTCCACAATGAGCAGTTCTTC
J gene: TRBJ1-1; CDR3 length: 13; D gene: -; clone size: -; V gene: TRBV2; CDR3 protein: CASLPRGNTEAFF; CDR3 DNA: TGTGCCAGCCTACCCCGCGGGAACACTGAAGCTTTCTTT
J gene: TRBJ1-5; CDR3 length: 15; D gene: -; clone size: -; V gene: TRBV7-9; CDR3 protein: CASSLAREGVQPQHF; CDR3 DNA: TGTGCCAGCAGCTTAGCCAGGGAAGGTGTTCAGCCCCAGCATTTT
J gene: TRBJ2-7; CDR3 length: 13; D gene: -; clone size: -; V gene: TRBV5-6; CDR3 protein: CASSLVSRYEQYF; CDR3 DNA: TGTGCCAGCAGCTTGGTGTCGAGATACGAGCAGTACTTC
J gene: TRBJ1-1; CDR3 length: 13; D gene: -; clone size: -; V gene: TRBV2; CDR3 protein: CASVDRRGTEAFF; CDR3 DNA: TGTGCCAGTGTAGACAGGCGCGGAACTGAAGCTTTCTTT
J gene: TRBJ2-1; CDR3 length: 15; D gene: -; clone size: -; V gene: TRBV5-4; CDR3 protein: CASSSPRGEGGEQFF; CDR3 DNA: TGTGCCAGCAGCTCCCCTAGGGGGGAGGGAGGGGAGCAGTTCTTC
J gene: TRBJ2-3; CDR3 length: 17; D gene: TRBD2; clone size: -; V gene: TRBV11-3; CDR3 protein: CASSFPLAGGRTDTQYF; CDR3 DNA: TGTGCCAGCAGCTTCCCCTTGGCGGGGGGGCGCACAGATACGCAGTATTTT
J gene: TRBJ2-7; CDR3 length: 12; D gene: -; clone size: -; V gene: TRBV19; CDR3 protein: CASSTGSYEQYF; CDR3 DNA: TGTGCCAGTAGTACAGGGTCCTACGAGCAGTACTTC
J gene: TRBJ1-6; CDR3 length: 14; D gene: TRBD1; clone size: -; V gene: TRBV19; CDR3 protein: CASSIQGGTTPLHF; CDR3 DNA: TGTGCCAGTAGTATACAGGGGGGAACGACACCCCTCCACTTT
J gene: TRBJ1-1; CDR3 length: 15; D gene: TRBD1; clone size: -; V gene: TRBV6-6; CDR3 protein: CASSYPTGTGGEAFF; CDR3 DNA: TGTGCCAGCAGTTACCCAACCGGGACAGGGGGCGAAGCTTTCTTT
J gene: TRBJ1-2; CDR3 length: 15; D gene: TRBD1; clone size: -; V gene: TRBV5-8; CDR3 protein: CASSLAGGTGYGYTF; CDR3 DNA: TGTGCCAGCAGCTTGGCCGGTGGGACAGGGTATGGCTACACCTTC
J gene: TRBJ1-1; CDR3 length: 13; D gene: -; clone size: -; V gene: TRBV9; CDR3 protein: CASSVAMRAEAFF; CDR3 DNA: TGTGCCAGCAGCGTAGCAATGAGGGCTGAAGCTTTCTTT
J gene: TRBJ2-1; CDR3 length: 16; D gene: TRBD2; clone size: -; V gene: TRBV5-1; CDR3 protein: CASSLVTSGGYNEQFF; CDR3 DNA: TGCGCCAGCAGCTTGGTGACTAGCGGGGGGTACAATGAGCAGTTCTTC
J gene: TRBJ1-2; CDR3 length: 19; D gene: TRBD1; clone size: once; V gene: TRBV19; CDR3 protein: CASMRAGSGTGGKYAVYTF; CDR3 DNA: TGTGCCAGTATGAGGGCTGGCTCCGGGACAGGGGGCAAATATGCCGTCTACACCTTC
J gene: TRBJ1-4; CDR3 length: 14; D gene: TRBD1; clone size: -; V gene: TRBV4-3; CDR3 protein: CASSRTGRGEKLFF; CDR3 DNA: TGCGCCAGCAGCAGGACAGGGAGAGGCGAAAAACTGTTTTTT
J gene: TRBJ2-2; CDR3 length: 13; D gene: -; clone size: -; V gene: TRBV29-1; CDR3 protein: CSVEVENTGELFF; CDR3 DNA: TGCAGCGTTGAAGTAGAAAACACCGGGGAGCTGTTTTTT
J gene: TRBJ1-2; CDR3 length: 13; D gene: -; clone size: -; V gene: TRBV12-3/TRBV12-4; CDR3 protein: CASSLHSNYGYTF; CDR3 DNA: TGTGCCAGCAGTTTACACTCTAACTATGGCTACACCTTC
J gene: TRBJ2-7; CDR3 length: 15; D gene: TRBD2; clone size: once; V gene: TRBV7-6; CDR3 protein: CASSLASGGPYEQYF; CDR3 DNA: TGTGCCAGCAGCTTAGCTAGCGGGGGACCCTACGAGCAGTACTTC
J gene: TRBJ1-6; CDR3 length: 13; D gene: -; clone size: -; V gene: TRBV30; CDR3 protein: CAWTRDLNSPLHF; CDR3 DNA: TGTGCCTGGACCCGGGATCTAAATTCACCCCTCCACTTT
J gene: TRBJ2-1; CDR3 length: 16; D gene: TRBD2; clone size: -; V gene: TRBV7-9; CDR3 protein: CASTGRVAGLINEQFF; CDR3 DNA: TGTGCCAGCACGGGGAGGGTAGCGGGGTTGATCAATGAGCAGTTCTTC
J gene: TRBJ2-2; CDR3 length: 15; D gene: -; clone size: -; V gene: TRBV5-1; CDR3 protein: CASSFNGGLTGELFF; CDR3 DNA: TGCGCCAGCAGCTTTAACGGGGGGCTCACCGGGGAGCTGTTTTTT
J gene: TRBJ2-1; CDR3 length: 13; D gene: TRBD1; clone size: -; V gene: TRBV30; CDR3 protein: CALDRGPYNEQFF; CDR3 DNA: TGTGCCTTGGACAGGGGACCCTACAATGAGCAGTTCTTC
J gene: TRBJ1-6; CDR3 length: 13; D gene: -; clone size: few; V gene: TRBV28; CDR3 protein: CASQGPINSPLHF; CDR3 DNA: TGTGCCAGCCAGGGGCCGATTAATTCACCCCTCCACTTT
J gene: TRBJ1-5; CDR3 length: 14; D gene: -; clone size: few; V gene: TRBV27; CDR3 protein: CASSAQGPNQPQHF; CDR3 DNA: TGTGCCAGCAGTGCCCAGGGGCCCAATCAGCCCCAGCATTTT
J gene: TRBJ2-3; CDR3 length: 16; D gene: -; clone size: -; V gene: TRBV3-1/TRBV3-2; CDR3 protein: CASSQDLSGLTDTQYF; CDR3 DNA: TGTGCCAGCAGCCAAGACCTTAGCGGCCTCACAGATACGCAGTATTTT
J gene: TRBJ2-6; CDR3 length: 20; D gene: -; clone size: once; V gene: TRBV30; CDR3 protein: CAWSVMEGTDFSSGANVLTF; CDR3 DNA: TGTGCCTGGAGTGTAATGGAGGGGACAGACTTCTCCTCTGGGGCCAACGTCCTGACTTTC
J gene: TRBJ2-1; CDR3 length: 14; D gene: -; clone size: -; V gene: TRBV7-9; CDR3 protein: CASSLVGGLNEQFF; CDR3 DNA: TGTGCCAGCAGCTTAGTTGGAGGGCTGAATGAGCAGTTCTTC
J gene: TRBJ1-1; CDR3 length: 13; D gene: -; clone size: -; V gene: TRBV11-3; CDR3 protein: CASSRQGNTEAFF; CDR3 DNA: TGTGCCAGCAGCCGTCAGGGAAACACTGAAGCTTTCTTT